A selection of T cell receptor beta chains follows, all from one sample in a study of Graves' ophthalmopathy and Graves' hyperthyroidism. TCRdb re-analysed the multiplex PCR reads in MiXCR, keeping a single row per CDR3 protein. The sample holds 900,000 to 1,200,000 distinct CDR3 sequences, 35% to 40% seen once. The material sequenced was peripheral blood or thyroid tissue (not recorded which). Receptor source: an adult man with Graves' hyperthyroidism. Both conserved end residues are part of each CDR3. A D gene is named only where the DNA matches it firmly. Where a row states a size, it is once, few, many or the class of an expanded clone; other rows omit it.

d_call | j_call | v_call | clone_size | cdr3_nt | cdr3_aa
- | TRBJ1-4 | TRBV5-1 | many | TGCGCCAGCAGCTTGGGAGTCACCACAACTAATGAAAAACTGTTTTTT | CASSLGVTTTNEKLFF
- | TRBJ1-3 | TRBV9 | many | TGTGCCAGCAGCGTCGGCAGGGGTGTCTCTGGAAACACCATATATTTT | CASSVGRGVSGNTIYF
- | TRBJ2-7 | TRBV4-2 | - | TGTGCCAGCAGCCACCTCCCCCCGTACGAGCAGTACTTC | CASSHLPPYEQYF
- | TRBJ1-5 | TRBV30 | few | TGTGCCTGGAGTACCGGGACACTTAGCAATCAGCCCCAGCATTTT | CAWSTGTLSNQPQHF
- | TRBJ1-5 | TRBV2 | many | TGTGCCAGCGGTGCGGGCGGCAATCAGCCCCAGCATTTT | CASGAGGNQPQHF
TRBD1 | TRBJ1-4 | TRBV20-1 | many | TGCAGTGCTAGTTTCCGGGACAGGGCGGCCAAAAATGAAAAACTGTTTTTT | CSASFRDRAAKNEKLFF
- | TRBJ2-7 | TRBV9 | - | TGTGCCAGCAGCGTATCCTGGGAATGGGGATCTTACGAGCAGTACTTC | CASSVSWEWGSYEQYF
- | TRBJ2-2 | TRBV6-5 | few | TGTGCCAGCGGAGACGGGAACGCGAACACCGGGGAGCTGTTTTTT | CASGDGNANTGELFF
- | TRBJ2-7 | TRBV29-1 | - | TGCAGTGTCCTATCGGCAGGGGTCCACGAGCAGTACTTC | CSVLSAGVHEQYF
- | TRBJ1-1 | TRBV7-8 | - | TGTGCCAGCAGCTGGTTTTACACTGAAGCTTTCTTT | CASSWFYTEAFF
- | TRBJ1-2 | TRBV15 | - | TGTGCCACCCGCCGCCCCGGGGGTAATGGAGGCTACACCTTC | CATRRPGGNGGYTF
TRBD1 | TRBJ1-2 | TRBV11-2 | many | TGTGCCAGCTCACAGGGGGCAAGTGGCTACACCTTC | CASSQGASGYTF
- | TRBJ2-7 | TRBV7-8 | many | TGTGCCAGCAGCTTGAAAACAACGGGCGGCTCCTACGAGCAGTACTTC | CASSLKTTGGSYEQYF
- | TRBJ2-2 | TRBV20-1 | many | TGCAGTGCCAGAGTCGCGAACACCGGGGAGCTGTTTTTT | CSARVANTGELFF
TRBD1 | TRBJ1-1 | TRBV2 | many | TGTGCCAGCAGTGAAGCGGGACAGCGGAACACTGAAGCTTTCTTT | CASSEAGQRNTEAFF
- | TRBJ1-1 | TRBV15 | few | TGTGCCACCAGCAGAGATCTGAAGAGGGAAGCTTTCTTT | CATSRDLKREAFF
- | TRBJ2-7 | TRBV25-1 | - | TGTGCCAGCAGCCCTCCGGGGGCGGCTTCCGAGCAGTACTTC | CASSPPGAASEQYF
- | TRBJ1-4 | TRBV2 | few | TGTGCCAGCAGAGCACAAGGGGAAAAACTGTTTTTT | CASRAQGEKLFF
- | TRBJ2-7 | TRBV5-1 | once | TGCGCCAGCAGCGTCCGGGCCAGGGGCTACGAGCAGTACTTC | CASSVRARGYEQYF
- | TRBJ2-5 | TRBV25-1 | many | TGTGCCAGCAGTGGGACCCTGCAGGGACAAGAGACCCAGTACTTC | CASSGTLQGQETQYF
- | TRBJ1-5 | TRBV7-2 | - | TGTGCCAGCAGCTCCGGAGGGGGGAACAATCAGCCCCAGCATTTT | CASSSGGGNNQPQHF
- | TRBJ1-4 | TRBV20-1 | many | TGCAGTGCTAGAGCCAGAGAAAAACTGTTTTTT | CSARAREKLFF
- | TRBJ1-6 | TRBV10-2 | - | TGCGCCAGCGCTCAGGGAGGAACGCGTGGAAATTCACCCCTCCACTTT | CASAQGGTRGNSPLHF
- | TRBJ2-7 | TRBV2 | - | TGTGCCAGCGCCCGTGCTGGCCGATCCTACGAGCAGTACTTC | CASARAGRSYEQYF
- | TRBJ1-4 | TRBV11-2 | many | TGTGCCAGCAGCTCTGCAGGGGTAACTAATGAAAAACTGTTTTTT | CASSSAGVTNEKLFF
- | TRBJ1-1 | TRBV5-6 | many | TGTGCCAGCAGCTTTTCGCAGTTGCTTGAAGCTTTCTTT | CASSFSQLLEAFF
TRBD1 | TRBJ1-1 | TRBV10-1 | - | TGCGCCAGCAGTGAGACAGGGGGCTATAGCACTGAAGCTTTCTTT | CASSETGGYSTEAFF
- | TRBJ1-4 | TRBV20-1 | - | TGCAGTGCTAGTCTTCTGTCTAATGAAAAACTGTTTTTT | CSASLLSNEKLFF
TRBD2 | TRBJ2-7 | TRBV12-3/TRBV12-4 | - | TGTGCCAGCAGCGCACTAGCGGGAGAGTACGAGCAGTACTTC | CASSALAGEYEQYF
- | TRBJ1-2 | TRBV19 | many | TGTGCCAGTAGTATCCCTCAGAGTTTTGACTACACCTTC | CASSIPQSFDYTF
TRBD1 | TRBJ2-6 | TRBV7-3 | - | TGCGCCAGCAGCCAAGGCGAGGGACAGGGGAGCTCTGGGGCCAACGTCCTGACTTTC | CASSQGEGQGSSGANVLTF
TRBD1 | TRBJ2-5 | TRBV7-2 | - | TGTGCCAGCAGCTCACCCCCCGGGACAGGGGTTGAGACCCAGTACTTC | CASSSPPGTGVETQYF
- | TRBJ2-7 | TRBV4-3 | - | TGCGCCAGCAGCCAAGAGCCGTGGGACAACTACGAGCAGTACTTC | CASSQEPWDNYEQYF
- | TRBJ2-7 | TRBV4-1 | few | TGCGCCAGCAGCAGTTCCGGTGGTGGTAGCTACGAGCAGTACTTC | CASSSSGGGSYEQYF
TRBD2 | TRBJ2-7 | TRBV7-8 | many | TGTGCCAGCCGTACGACTAGCCTAACGTACGAGCAGTACTTC | CASRTTSLTYEQYF
TRBD2 | TRBJ2-7 | TRBV9 | - | TGTGCCAGCAGCGCCGCGGTCGGAAGCGGGGACTACGAGCAGTACTTC | CASSAAVGSGDYEQYF
- | TRBJ1-4 | TRBV29-1 | many | TGCAGCGTTGTCGAGGGGTTTTGGGAAAAACTGTTTTTT | CSVVEGFWEKLFF
- | TRBJ1-6 | TRBV7-3 | many | TGTGCCAGCAGCTTAACGGGCAGGGCCGAATCACCCCTCCACTTT | CASSLTGRAESPLHF
- | TRBJ1-2 | TRBV12-3/TRBV12-4 | many | TGTGCCAGCACCCTCCCCCGGGACCCGAGTGGCTACACCTTC | CASTLPRDPSGYTF
- | TRBJ1-2 | TRBV19 | many | TGTGCCAGTAGCGGGGGAGACGACTATGGCTACACCTTC | CASSGGDDYGYTF
- | TRBJ1-2 | TRBV29-1 | many | TGCAGCGTTGAAACCTCCTATGGCTACACCTTC | CSVETSYGYTF
- | TRBJ1-2 | TRBV9 | - | TGTGCCAGCAGCGTAGGAGGGGCGGCGAACTATGGCTACGCCTTC | CASSVGGAANYGYAF
- | TRBJ2-2 | TRBV6-2/TRBV6-3 | many | TGTGCCAGCAGTTATTTGGACACCGGGGAGCTGTTTTTT | CASSYLDTGELFF
- | TRBJ1-2 | TRBV7-7 | - | TGTGCCAGCAGCACCGGGGGGGGCTACACCTTC | CASSTGGGYTF
- | TRBJ2-2 | TRBV20-1 | - | TGCAGTGCTGGTGAGGACCTGAACACCGGGGAGCTGTTTTTT | CSAGEDLNTGELFF
- | TRBJ2-5 | TRBV10-3 | - | TGTGCCATCAGTGATGAAGGAGGCCCCGGTGGGGGGACCCAGTACTTC | CAISDEGGPGGGTQYF
TRBD1 | TRBJ2-7 | TRBV6-5 | - | TGTGCCAGCAGTTACTCTTCCCCGGGACAGGGGTACGAGCAGTACTTC | CASSYSSPGQGYEQYF
- | TRBJ2-5 | TRBV10-3 | once | TGTGCCATCAGTGAGGTCCCGGGAGCGGGAGAGACCCAGTACTTC | CAISEVPGAGETQYF
TRBD1 | TRBJ2-6 | TRBV7-8 | - | TGTGCCAGCAGGTCTGGGACAGGGTTCACTGGGGCCAACGTCCTGACTTTC | CASRSGTGFTGANVLTF
TRBD1 | TRBJ2-5 | TRBV5-6 | few | TGTGCCAGCAGCTTGGAACAGACAGGGCGCCAAGAGACCCAGTACTTC | CASSLEQTGRQETQYF
- | TRBJ1-2 | TRBV28 | - | TGTGCCACTCGAGGGGCTGGGTATGGCTACACCTTC | CATRGAGYGYTF
- | TRBJ1-3 | TRBV29-1 | many | TGCAGCGTTGGGCGGGGGACAAGCTCTGGAAACACCATATATTTT | CSVGRGTSSGNTIYF